In this sample, the clone carrying this T cell receptor beta chain turned up many times. Its antigen is unidentified. Semi-nested PCR with Nested Universal Primer A followed constant-region reverse priming of full-length variable regions. TCRdb re-analysed the 5' RACE reads in MiXCR, keeping a single row per CDR3 protein. In the table there are 50,000 to 75,000 distinct CDR3 sequences, about 22% of which are singletons. Points from the study as a whole: The larger-cohort validation was restricted to a single TCR beta V-J rearrangement rather than whole repertoires.

CD4+CD45RO+CD25- cells were isolated as memory CD4+ T cells. The CDR3 sequence is 12 residues long. V gave up 4 bases and J gave up 6 bases, with 11 bases separating them. Germline CDR1 reads SGHKS; CDR2 reads YYEKEE (reference sequence). This sequence was found in a female donor with breast cancer. The specimen was memory CD4+ T cells sorted from a lymph node. Noted subset: memory CD4+ T cells, CD4+CD45RO+CD25-. The genes are TRBV5-5 and TRBJ2-7; no firm D call. The CDR3 DNA is TGTGCCAGCAGCCTAGACCGGCGCGAGCAGTACTTC. Translated: CASSLDRREQYF.